This TCR beta chain was retrieved from a study of blood T cell repertoires in COVID-19 (dated by TCRdb to 2019 to 2021). Study-wide context: Collaborator samples came from the United States, Italy and Spain and covered acute and convalescent phases of COVID-19. A de-identified subject ID, COVID-19 status, age in years and sex were almost always included in the sample metadata. Subjects who had been exposed to COVID-19, were actively infected with it, or had recovered from it provided the deeply sampled blood TCRbeta repertoires that made up the dataset. The samples were drawn from the first 160 participants of the ongoing ImmuneRACE study and from 1,254 subjects provided by 6 global collaborators. Where HLA class I and class II types were available, the types were taken from metadata supplied by the sample provider, not from assay-based typing. The material from the prospective study consisted of cDNA or gDNA derived from T cells, B-cell-depleted T cells, or PBMCs. The repertoires were made available in a free public database intended to serve as a resource for research on the immune response to SARS-CoV-2. General conclusions and limits of the study: Clinical and demographic metadata were provided uncurated, with the amount varying by source and participant.

At one collaborating source in Seattle, patients were enrolled during active infection and were followed longitudinally through the course of disease. The collaborating institutions used their own protocols to collect whole blood in K2EDTA tubes. Collaborator samples were shipped for TCRbeta analysis as frozen whole blood, isolated PBMCs, or DNA extracted from either sample type. Of note for this clone: Its antigen is currently not known. Base quality data are lacking; no much larger clone is found one base away.

Between the V and J ends, shortened by 6 bases and 8 bases respectively, the junction contains 7 bases. From its cysteine to its phenylalanine, the CDR3 spans 10 amino acids. Of all the DNA, just the CDR3 is kept, 30 bases in frame from base 1. CDR1 LNHDA and CDR2 SQIVND were looked up in the germline V gene (reference sequence). TCRbeta CDR3 regions were amplified from genomic DNA using the immunoSEQ Assay, a bias-controlled multiplex PCR. In the authors' own workflow: Nucleated cell counts per sample were estimated from amplification of reference gene primers within the assay. To quantify the absolute abundance of each unique TCRbeta CDR3 rearrangement, sequence reads were collapsed and filtered. For each sample, productive Simpson clonality was calculated as the square root of Simpson's diversity index across productive rearrangements. As stored in TCRdb, this immuneACCESS dataset retains in-frame rearrangements with V and J assigned. A fraction of the clones does not appear; measured against another copy, unresolved V genes explain less than half of the discrepancy, and the remainder lacks a known reason. The V and J calls and clone size come from that table; D and trimming were worked out from the DNA. A total of about 180,000 clones appear in this sample, approximately 81% of them only once. Of the sample, roughly 5% is held by the ten largest clones.

The chain employs TRBV19 and TRBJ1-2; the D gene identity is not certain. This TCR was recovered from a woman in her forties or fifties with COVID-19, enrolled during active disease. Sequencing was done on a sample of peripheral blood. The CDR3 reads as follows: CASRREGYTF. The sequenced DNA: TGTGCCAGTAGACGGGAGGGCTACACCTTC.